This entry describes one T cell receptor beta chain. Its cognate antigen is unknown. This specimen belongs to a study of cytomegalovirus exposure and HLA in healthy donors. Across the whole study: A prior analysis found more than 90 million unique TCR beta sequences from some 190 million T cells. Broader study findings: Most subjects' HLA-A and HLA-B alleles were reportedly predicted from TCR beta sequences. Sequence variants that were highly shared formed a cluster that was likely a sequencing artifact. TCR beta chains numbering some 160 were designated cytomegalovirus-associated.

This CDR3 comprises 15 residues. Germline V lookup: CDR1 SGDLS, CDR2 YYNGEE. V was clipped by 4 bases and J by 2 bases; unmatched bases: 6. PCR involved 60 Vbeta and 13 Jbeta primers. Assay used: immunoSEQ multiplex PCR; TCRdb lists only in-frame clones, some missing. Here the sample spans 85,000 to 100,000 clones, around 60% being singletons. J is TRBJ2-1 and V is TRBV9; 7 bases are a match to TRBD2. The TCR comes from a man aged 55 to 70 in good health and CMV-seronegative. Material for sequencing was PBMCs. The CDR3 DNA is TGTGCCAGCAGCCCGGACCGGGGGGCCTACAATGAGCAGTTCTTC. Residues: CASSPDRGAYNEQFF.